This T cell receptor (beta chain) was identified in a study of pediatric ulcerative colitis. Study-level findings and limits: Compared with controls, ulcerative colitis showed greater blood-rectum clone sharing. A couple of patients' blood samples yielded substantially fewer templates. All ulcerative colitis patients, but no controls, carried a couple of rectal clonotypes.

Clones were read by immunoSEQ multiplex PCR, and TCRdb kept only the in-frame ones, dropping some. The table lists approximately 30,000 clones, 82% of them singletons. Trimming shortened V by 6 bases and J by 7 bases, and 22 bases separated the two germline ends. CDR1 is LNHDA, CDR2 SQIVND, per germline (reference sequence). This CDR3 contains 16 residues. Note on this clone: Its antigen is currently unknown.

The receptor comes from a boy aged 5-17 years with severe ulcerative colitis. Sequencing was performed on blood. This chain joins TRBV19 and TRBJ2-1, with D hard to call. DNA of the CDR3: TGTGCCAGTAGCCCCCACGGCGCGAGAAGCCCTAATGAGCAGTTCTTC. Residues: CASSPHGARSPNEQFF.